This T cell receptor beta chain was profiled in a study of glioma-infiltrating T cells after dendritic cell vaccination. Regarding the study as a whole: No direct clonality-survival link was found; a diverse polyclonal response may matter.

The immunoSEQ assay amplified TCRB CDR3 from up to roughly 2 ug DNA. The method was immunoSEQ multiplex PCR; TCRdb's version includes in-frame clones alone and lacks a portion of them. The table shows 90,000 to 140,000 clones, with nearly 90% occurring only once. Of note for this clone: Its specificity is not known.

The time point denotes: after dendritic cell vaccination, including at tumor progression/relapse. Patients had residual fresh-frozen tumor tissue and more than two years of survival data. The sequence derives from a human donor with glioblastoma. Sequenced material: blood, taken after dendritic cell vaccination.

CDR3 residues: CASSETGYRQPQHF. As DNA, the CDR3 is TGTGCCAGCAGCGAGACAGGGTACCGTCAGCCCCAGCATTTT. The chain recombines TRBV6-5 with TRBJ1-5; 7 bases align to TRBD1. Trimming cost V 6 bases and J 6 bases; bases outside gene matches: 8. Germline V gene lookup returns CDR1 MNHEY and CDR2 SVGAGI. The CDR3 runs to 14 residues.